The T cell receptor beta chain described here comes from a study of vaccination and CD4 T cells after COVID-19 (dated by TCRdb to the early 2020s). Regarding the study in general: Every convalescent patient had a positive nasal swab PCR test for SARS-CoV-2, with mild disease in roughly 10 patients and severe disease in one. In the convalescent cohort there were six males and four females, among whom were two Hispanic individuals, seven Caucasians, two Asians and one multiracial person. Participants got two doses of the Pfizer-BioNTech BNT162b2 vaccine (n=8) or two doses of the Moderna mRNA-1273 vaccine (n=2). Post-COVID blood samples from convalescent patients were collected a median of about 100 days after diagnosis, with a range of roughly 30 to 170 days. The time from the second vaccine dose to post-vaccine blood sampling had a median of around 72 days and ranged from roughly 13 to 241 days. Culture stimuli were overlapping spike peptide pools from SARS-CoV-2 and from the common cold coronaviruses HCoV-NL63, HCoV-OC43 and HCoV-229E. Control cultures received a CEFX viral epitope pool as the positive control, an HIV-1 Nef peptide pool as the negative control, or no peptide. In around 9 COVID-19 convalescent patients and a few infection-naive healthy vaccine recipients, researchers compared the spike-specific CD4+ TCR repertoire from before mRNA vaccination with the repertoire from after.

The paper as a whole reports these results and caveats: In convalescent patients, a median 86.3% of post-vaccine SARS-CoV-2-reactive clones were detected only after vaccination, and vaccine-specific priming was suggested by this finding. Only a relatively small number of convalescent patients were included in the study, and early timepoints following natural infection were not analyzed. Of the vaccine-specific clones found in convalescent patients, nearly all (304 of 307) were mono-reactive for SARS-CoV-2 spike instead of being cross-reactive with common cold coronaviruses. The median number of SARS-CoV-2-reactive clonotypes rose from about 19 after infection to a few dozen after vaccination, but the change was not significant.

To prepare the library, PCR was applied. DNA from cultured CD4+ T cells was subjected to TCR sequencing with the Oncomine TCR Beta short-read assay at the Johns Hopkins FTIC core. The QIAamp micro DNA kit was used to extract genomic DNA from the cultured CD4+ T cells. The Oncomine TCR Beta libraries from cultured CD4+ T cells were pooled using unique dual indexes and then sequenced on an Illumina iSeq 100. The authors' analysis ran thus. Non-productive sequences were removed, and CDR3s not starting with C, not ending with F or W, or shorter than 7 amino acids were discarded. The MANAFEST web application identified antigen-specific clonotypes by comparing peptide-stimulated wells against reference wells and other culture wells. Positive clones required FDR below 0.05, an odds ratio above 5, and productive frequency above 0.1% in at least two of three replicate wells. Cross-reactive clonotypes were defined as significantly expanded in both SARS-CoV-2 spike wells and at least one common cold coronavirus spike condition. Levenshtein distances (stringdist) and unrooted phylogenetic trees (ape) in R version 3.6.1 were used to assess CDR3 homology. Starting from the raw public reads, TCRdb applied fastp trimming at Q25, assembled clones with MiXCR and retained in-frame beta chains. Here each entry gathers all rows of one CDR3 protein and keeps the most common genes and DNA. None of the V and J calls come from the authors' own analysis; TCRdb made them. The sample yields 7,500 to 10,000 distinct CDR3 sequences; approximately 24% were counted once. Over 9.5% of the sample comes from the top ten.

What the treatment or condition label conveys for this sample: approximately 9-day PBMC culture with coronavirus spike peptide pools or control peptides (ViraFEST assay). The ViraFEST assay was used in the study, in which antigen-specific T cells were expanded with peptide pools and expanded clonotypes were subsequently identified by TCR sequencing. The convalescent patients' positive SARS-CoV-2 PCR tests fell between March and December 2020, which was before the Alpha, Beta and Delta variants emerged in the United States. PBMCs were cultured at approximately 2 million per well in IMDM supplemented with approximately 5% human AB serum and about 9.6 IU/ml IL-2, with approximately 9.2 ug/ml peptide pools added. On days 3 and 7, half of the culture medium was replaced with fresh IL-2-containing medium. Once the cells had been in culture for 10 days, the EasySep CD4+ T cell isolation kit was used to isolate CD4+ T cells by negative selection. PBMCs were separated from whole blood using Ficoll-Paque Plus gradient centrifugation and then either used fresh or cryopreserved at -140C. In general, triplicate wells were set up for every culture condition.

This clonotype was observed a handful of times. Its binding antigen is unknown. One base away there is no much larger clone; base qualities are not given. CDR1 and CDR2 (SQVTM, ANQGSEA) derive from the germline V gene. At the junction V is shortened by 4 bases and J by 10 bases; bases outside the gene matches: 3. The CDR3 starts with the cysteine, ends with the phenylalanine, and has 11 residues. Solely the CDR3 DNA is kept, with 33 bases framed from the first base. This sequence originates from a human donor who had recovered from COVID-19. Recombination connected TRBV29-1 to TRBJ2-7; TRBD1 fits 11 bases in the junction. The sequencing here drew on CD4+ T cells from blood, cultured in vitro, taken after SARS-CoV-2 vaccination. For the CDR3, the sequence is CSVGGQGVQYF. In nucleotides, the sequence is TGCAGCGTTGGGGGACAGGGGGTTCAGTACTTC.